This T cell receptor beta chain is from a study of vaccination and CD4 T cells after COVID-19. Study-level background: The stimulus for the cells was overlapping spike peptides derived from SARS-CoV-2, HCoV-NL63, HCoV-OC43 and HCoV-229E. A CEFX pool, an HIV-1 Nef pool, or no peptide went to control cultures. Study-wide findings and caveats: From around 20 to 38, the median of SARS-CoV-2-reactive clonotypes rose without reaching significance.

In this sample, this clonotype turned up a few times. Its antigen is unknown. The treatment: roughly ten-day PBMC culture with coronavirus spike peptide pools or control peptides (ViraFEST assay). Peptide pools at approximately 11 ug/ml stimulated two million PBMCs per well with 10 IU/ml IL-2. Once obtained from cultured CD4+ T cells, the DNA was sequenced using the Oncomine TCR Beta short-read assay. TCRdb passed the PCR reads through MiXCR, listing each CDR3 protein once. The repertoire holds approximately 11,000 distinct CDR3 sequences, roughly 63% seen once, with 23% in the top ten. The sequencing sample was made of CD4+ T cells from blood, cultured in vitro. The origin of this receptor is a human donor who had recovered from COVID-19.

The DNA for the CDR3 is TGCAGTGCTAGAGGACTAGCGGGGGGCAAAGATACGCAGTATTTT. Protein product: CSARGLAGGKDTQYF. The J gene is TRBJ2-3, the V gene TRBV20-1; TRBD2 aligns across 13 bases. J gave up 5 bases and V 1 base, and 3 bases lay outside the gene matches. Germline lookup yields CDR1 DFQATT and CDR2 SNEGSKA (reference sequence). This CDR3 is 15 amino acids long.